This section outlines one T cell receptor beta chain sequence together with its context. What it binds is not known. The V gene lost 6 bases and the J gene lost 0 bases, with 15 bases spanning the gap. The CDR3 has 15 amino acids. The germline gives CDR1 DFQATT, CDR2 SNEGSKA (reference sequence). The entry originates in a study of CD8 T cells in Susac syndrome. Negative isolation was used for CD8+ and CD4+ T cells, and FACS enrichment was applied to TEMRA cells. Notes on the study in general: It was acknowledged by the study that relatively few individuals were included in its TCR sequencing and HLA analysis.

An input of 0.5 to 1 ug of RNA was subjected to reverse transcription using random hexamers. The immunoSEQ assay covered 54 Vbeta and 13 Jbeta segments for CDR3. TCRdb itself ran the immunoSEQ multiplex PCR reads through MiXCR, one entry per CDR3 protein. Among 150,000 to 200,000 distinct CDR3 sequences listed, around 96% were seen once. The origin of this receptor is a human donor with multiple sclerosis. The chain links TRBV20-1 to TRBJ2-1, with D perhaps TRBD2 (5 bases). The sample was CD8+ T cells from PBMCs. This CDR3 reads CSANKLLVSYNEQFF. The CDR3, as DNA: TGCAGTGCCAACAAATTACTAGTCTCCTACAATGAGCAGTTCTTC.